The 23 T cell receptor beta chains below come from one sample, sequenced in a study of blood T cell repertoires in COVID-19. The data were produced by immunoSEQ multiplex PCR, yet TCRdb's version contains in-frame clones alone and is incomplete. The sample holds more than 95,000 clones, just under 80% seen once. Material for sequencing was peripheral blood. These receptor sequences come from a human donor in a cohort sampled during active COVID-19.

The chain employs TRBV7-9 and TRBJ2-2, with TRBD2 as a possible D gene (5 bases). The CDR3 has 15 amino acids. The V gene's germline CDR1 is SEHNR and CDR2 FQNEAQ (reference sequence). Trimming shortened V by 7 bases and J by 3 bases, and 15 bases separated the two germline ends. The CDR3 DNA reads TGTGCCAGCATCGACCGCGGCGGGTACACCGGGGAGCTGTTTTTT. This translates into CASIDRGGYTGELFF.

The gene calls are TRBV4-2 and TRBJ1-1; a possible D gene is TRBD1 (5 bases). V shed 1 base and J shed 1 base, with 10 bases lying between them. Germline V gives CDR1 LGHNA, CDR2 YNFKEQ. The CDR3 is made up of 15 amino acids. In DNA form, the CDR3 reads TGTGCCAGCAGCCAAGGAGGGACTGGGAACACTGAAGCTTTCTTT. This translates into CASSQGGTGNTEAFF.

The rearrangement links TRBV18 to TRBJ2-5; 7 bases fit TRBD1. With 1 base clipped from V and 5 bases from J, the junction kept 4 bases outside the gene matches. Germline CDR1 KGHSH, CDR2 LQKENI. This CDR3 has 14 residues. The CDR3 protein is CASSPQGARETQYF. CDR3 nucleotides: TGTGCCAGCTCACCACAGGGGGCGAGGGAGACCCAGTACTTC. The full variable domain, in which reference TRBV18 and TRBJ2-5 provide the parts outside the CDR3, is NAGVMQNPRHLVRRRGQEARLRCSPMKGHSHVYWYRQLPEEGLKFMVYLQKENIIDESGMPKERFSAEFPKEGPSILRIQQVVRGDSAAYFCASSPQGARETQYFGPGTRLLVL.

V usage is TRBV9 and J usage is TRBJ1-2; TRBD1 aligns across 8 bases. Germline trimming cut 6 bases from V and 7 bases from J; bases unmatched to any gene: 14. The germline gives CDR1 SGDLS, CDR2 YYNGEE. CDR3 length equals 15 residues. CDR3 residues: CASTLQPQGAFGYTF. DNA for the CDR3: TGTGCCAGCACCCTCCAACCCCAGGGGGCTTTTGGCTACACCTTC.

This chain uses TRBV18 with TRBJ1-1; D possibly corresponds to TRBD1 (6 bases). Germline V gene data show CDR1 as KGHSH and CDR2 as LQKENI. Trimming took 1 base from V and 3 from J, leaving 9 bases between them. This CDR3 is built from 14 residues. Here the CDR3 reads CASSPRTAHTEAFF. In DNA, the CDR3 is TGTGCCAGCTCACCACGGACAGCTCACACTGAAGCTTTCTTT.

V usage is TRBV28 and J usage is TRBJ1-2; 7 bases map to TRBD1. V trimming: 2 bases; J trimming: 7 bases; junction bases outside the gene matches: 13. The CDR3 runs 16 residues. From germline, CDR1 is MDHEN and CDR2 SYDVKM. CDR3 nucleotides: TGTGCCAGCAGTTTAGCCACATACAGGGGAAGAAGTGGCTACACCTTC. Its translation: CASSLATYRGRSGYTF.

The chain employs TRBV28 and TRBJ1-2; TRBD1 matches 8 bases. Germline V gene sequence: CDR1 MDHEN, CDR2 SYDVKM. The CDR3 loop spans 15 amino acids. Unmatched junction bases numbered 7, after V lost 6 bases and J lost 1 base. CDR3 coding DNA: TGTGCCAGCAGAGAACGGACAGGGCTTAACTATGGCTACACCTTC. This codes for CASRERTGLNYGYTF.

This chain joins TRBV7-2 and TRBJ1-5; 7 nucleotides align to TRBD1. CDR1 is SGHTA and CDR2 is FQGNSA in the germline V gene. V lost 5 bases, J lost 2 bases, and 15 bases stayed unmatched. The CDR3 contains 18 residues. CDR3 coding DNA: TGTGCCAGCAGCGTTACCACAGGGGATTGGATTGGCAATCAGCCCCAGCATTTT. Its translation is CASSVTTGDWIGNQPQHF.

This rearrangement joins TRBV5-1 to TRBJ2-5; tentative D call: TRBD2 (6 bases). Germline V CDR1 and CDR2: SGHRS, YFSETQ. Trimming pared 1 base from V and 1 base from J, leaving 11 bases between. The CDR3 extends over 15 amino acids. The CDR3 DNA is TGCGCCAGCAGCTTGTCCTCGGGGGTCCAAGAGACCCAGTACTTC. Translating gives CASSLSSGVQETQYF.

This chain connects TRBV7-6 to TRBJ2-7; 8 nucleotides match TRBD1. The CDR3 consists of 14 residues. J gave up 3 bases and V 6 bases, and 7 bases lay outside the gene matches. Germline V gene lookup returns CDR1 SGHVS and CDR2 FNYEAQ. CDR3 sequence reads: CASSLGDRHYEQYF. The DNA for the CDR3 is TGTGCCAGCAGTTTGGGGGACAGGCACTACGAGCAGTACTTC.

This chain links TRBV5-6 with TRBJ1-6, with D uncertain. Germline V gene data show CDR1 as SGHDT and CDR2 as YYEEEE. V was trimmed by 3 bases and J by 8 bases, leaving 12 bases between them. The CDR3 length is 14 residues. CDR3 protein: CASSWTRGYSPLHF. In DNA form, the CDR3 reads TGTGCCAGCAGCTGGACCCGGGGTTATTCACCCCTCCACTTT.

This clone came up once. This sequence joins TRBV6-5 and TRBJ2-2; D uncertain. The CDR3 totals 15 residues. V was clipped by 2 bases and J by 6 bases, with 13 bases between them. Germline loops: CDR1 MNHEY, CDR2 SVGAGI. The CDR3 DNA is TGTGCCAGCAGTTACGAGGTCTATGGCCCCGGGGAGCTGTTTTTT. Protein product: CASSYEVYGPGELFF.

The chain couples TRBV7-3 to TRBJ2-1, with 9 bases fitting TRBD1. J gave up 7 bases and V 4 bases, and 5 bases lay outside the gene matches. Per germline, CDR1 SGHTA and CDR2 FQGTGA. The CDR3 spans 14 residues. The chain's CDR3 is CASSSGQGQNEQFF. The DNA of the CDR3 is TGTGCCAGCAGCTCCGGACAGGGGCAGAATGAGCAGTTCTTC.

The CDR3 loop reads CASSPGQETSYEQYF. CDR3 in DNA: TGTGCCAGCAGTCCAGGACAGGAAACGTCCTACGAGCAGTACTTC. The V gene is TRBV28, the J gene TRBJ2-7; 7 nucleotides match TRBD1. V trimming: 5 bases; J trimming: 1 base; junction bases outside the gene matches: 8. Germline values: CDR1 MDHEN, CDR2 SYDVKM. The CDR3 sequence is 15 residues long.

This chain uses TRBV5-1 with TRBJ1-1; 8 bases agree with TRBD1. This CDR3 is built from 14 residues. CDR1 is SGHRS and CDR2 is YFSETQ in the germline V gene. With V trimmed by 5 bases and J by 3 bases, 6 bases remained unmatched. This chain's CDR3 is CASRQGAMDTEAFF. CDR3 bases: TGCGCCAGCAGGCAGGGGGCGATGGACACTGAAGCTTTCTTT.

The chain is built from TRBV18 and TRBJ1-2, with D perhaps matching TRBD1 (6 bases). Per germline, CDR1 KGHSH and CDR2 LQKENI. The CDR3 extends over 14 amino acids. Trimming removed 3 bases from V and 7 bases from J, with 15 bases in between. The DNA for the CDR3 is TGTGCCAGCTCACCCAGCCAGGGGAATAGTGGCTACACCTTC. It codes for CASSPSQGNSGYTF. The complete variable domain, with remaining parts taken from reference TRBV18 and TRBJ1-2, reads NAGVMQNPRHLVRRRGQEARLRCSPMKGHSHVYWYRQLPEEGLKFMVYLQKENIIDESGMPKERFSAEFPKEGPSILRIQQVVRGDSAAYFCASSPSQGNSGYTFGSGTRLTVV.

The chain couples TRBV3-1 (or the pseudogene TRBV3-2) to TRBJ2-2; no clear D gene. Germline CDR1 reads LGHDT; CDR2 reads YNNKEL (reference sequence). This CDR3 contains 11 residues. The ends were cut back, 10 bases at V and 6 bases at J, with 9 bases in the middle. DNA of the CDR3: TGTGCCACACAAAACGCCGGGGAGCTGTTTTTT. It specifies CATQNAGELFF.

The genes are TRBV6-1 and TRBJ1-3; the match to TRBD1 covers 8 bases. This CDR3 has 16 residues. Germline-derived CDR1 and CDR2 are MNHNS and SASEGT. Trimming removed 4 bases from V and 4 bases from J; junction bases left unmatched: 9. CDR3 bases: TGTGCCAGCAGTGCGTCGGGACAGGTACACGGAAACACCATATATTTT. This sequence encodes CASSASGQVHGNTIYF.

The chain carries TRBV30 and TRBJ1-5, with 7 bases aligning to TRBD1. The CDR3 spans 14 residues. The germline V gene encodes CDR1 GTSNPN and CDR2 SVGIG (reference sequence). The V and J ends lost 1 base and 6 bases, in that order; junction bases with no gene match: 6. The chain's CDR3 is CAWSGTGAFQPQHF. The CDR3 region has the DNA TGTGCCTGGAGTGGAACAGGGGCGTTTCAGCCCCAGCATTTT.

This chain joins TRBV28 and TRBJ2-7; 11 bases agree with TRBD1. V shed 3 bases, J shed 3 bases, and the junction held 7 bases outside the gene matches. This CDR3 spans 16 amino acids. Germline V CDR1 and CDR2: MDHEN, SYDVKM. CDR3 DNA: TGTGCCAGCAGTTTCCCGAGCGGGACAGGGGGCTACGAGCAGTACTTC. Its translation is CASSFPSGTGGYEQYF.

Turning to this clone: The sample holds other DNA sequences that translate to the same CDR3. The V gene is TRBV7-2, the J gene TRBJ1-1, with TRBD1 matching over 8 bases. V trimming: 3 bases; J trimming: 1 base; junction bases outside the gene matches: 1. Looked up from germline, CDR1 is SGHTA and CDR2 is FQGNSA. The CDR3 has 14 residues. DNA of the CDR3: TGTGCCAGCAGCTTCGGACAGGGGAACACTGAAGCTTTCTTT. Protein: CASSFGQGNTEAFF.

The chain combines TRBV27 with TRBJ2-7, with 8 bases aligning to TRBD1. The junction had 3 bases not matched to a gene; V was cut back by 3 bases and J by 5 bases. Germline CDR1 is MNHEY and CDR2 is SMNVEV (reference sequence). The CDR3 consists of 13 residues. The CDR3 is CASSFQGAHEQYF. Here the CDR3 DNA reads TGTGCCAGCAGTTTTCAGGGGGCCCACGAGCAGTACTTC.

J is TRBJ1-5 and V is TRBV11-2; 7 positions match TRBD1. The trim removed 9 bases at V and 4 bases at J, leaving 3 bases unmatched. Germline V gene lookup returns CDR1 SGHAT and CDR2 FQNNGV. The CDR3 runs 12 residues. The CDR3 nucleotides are TGTGCCAGTCGACAGGGAAATCAGCCCCAGCATTTT. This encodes CASRQGNQPQHF.